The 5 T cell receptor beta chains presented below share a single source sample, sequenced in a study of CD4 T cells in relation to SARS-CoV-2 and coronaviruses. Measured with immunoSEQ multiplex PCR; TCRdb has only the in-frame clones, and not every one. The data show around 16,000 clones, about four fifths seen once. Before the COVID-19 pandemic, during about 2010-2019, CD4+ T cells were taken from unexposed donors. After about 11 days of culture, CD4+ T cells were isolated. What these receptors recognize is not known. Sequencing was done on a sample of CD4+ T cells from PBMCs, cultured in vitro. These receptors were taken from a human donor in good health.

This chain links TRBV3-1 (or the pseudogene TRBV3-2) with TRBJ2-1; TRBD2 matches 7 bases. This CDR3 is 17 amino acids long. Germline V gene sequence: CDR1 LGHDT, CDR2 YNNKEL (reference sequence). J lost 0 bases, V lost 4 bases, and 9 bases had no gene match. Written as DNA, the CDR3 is TGTGCCAGCAGCCCCTCGGGCGGGGGTAACTCCTACAATGAGCAGTTCTTC. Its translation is CASSPSGGGNSYNEQFF.

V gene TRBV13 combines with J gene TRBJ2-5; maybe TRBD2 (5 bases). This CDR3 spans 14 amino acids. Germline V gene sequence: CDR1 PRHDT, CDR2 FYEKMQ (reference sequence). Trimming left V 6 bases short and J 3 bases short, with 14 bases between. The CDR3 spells CASSPSIVEETQYF. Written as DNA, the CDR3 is TGTGCCAGCAGTCCTAGCATCGTTGAAGAGACCCAGTACTTC.

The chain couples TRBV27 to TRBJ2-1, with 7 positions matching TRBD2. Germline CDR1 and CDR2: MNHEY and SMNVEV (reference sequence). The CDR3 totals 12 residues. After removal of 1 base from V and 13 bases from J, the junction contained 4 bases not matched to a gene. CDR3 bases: TGTGCCAGCAGTTTATTGGGCGGGAGCCAGTTCTTC. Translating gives CASSLLGGSQFF.

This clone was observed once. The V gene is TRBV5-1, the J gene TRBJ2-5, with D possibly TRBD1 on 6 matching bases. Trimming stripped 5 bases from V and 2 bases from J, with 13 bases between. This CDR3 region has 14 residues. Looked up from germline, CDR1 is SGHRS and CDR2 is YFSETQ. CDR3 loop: CASRDTGSQETQYF. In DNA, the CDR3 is TGCGCCAGCAGGGATACAGGGAGTCAAGAGACCCAGTACTTC.

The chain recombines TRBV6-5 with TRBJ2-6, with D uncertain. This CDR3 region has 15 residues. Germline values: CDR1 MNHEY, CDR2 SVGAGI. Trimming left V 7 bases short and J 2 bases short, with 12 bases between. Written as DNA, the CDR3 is TGTGCCAGCACCTCTGGAGAGGCTGGGGCCAACGTCCTGACTTTC. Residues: CASTSGEAGANVLTF.